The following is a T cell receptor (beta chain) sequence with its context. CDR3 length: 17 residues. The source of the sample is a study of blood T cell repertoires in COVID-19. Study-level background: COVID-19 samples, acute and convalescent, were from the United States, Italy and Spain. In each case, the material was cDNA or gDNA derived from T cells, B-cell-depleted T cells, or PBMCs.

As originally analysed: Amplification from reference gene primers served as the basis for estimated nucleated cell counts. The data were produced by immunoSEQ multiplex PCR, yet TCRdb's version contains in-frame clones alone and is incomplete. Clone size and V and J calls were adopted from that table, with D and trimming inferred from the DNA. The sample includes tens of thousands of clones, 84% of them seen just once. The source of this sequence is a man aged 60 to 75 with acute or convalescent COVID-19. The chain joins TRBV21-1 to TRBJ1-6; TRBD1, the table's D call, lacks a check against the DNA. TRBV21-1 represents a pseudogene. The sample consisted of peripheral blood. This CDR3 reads CASSSGHSKKIYSPLHF. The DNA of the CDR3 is TGTGCCAGCAGCAGCGGACACAGCAAGAAAATCTATTCACCCCTCCACTTT.